This passage covers 21 T cell receptor beta chains from one sample sequenced in a study of blood T cell repertoires in COVID-19. Assay used: immunoSEQ multiplex PCR; TCRdb lists only in-frame clones, some missing. The sample has about 170,000 clones, approximately 74% seen once; the top ten hold about 3%. The material sequenced was peripheral blood. The receptors originated from an elderly woman with acute or convalescent COVID-19.

This chain uses TRBV9 with TRBJ2-7; 7 bases match TRBD2. The V gene's germline CDR1 is SGDLS and CDR2 YYNGEE. Losses at the gene ends were 4 bases for V and 2 bases for J; bases not matched to a gene: 15. The CDR3 runs 17 residues. DNA of the CDR3: TGTGCCAGCAGCCCCCGCGTCAGCGGGATCGTTGCCTACGAGCAGTACTTC. Amino acids: CASSPRVSGIVAYEQYF.

The rearrangement links TRBV16 to TRBJ1-1; D is unclear. Germline V gives CDR1 KGHSY, CDR2 FQNENV. Trimming stripped 0 bases from V and 1 base from J, with 6 bases between. The CDR3 is 14 residues long. The CDR3 coding sequence is TGTGCCAGCAGCCAATCTTCAGAGAACACTGAAGCTTTCTTT. This sequence encodes CASSQSSENTEAFF. The variable domain in full, with the rest retrieved from reference TRBV16 and TRBJ1-1, is GEEVAQTPKHLVRGEGQKAKLYCAPIKGHSYVFWYQQVLKNEFKFLISFQNENVFDETGMPKERFSAKCLPNSPCSLEIQATKLEDSAVYFCASSQSSENTEAFFGQGTRLTVV.

The chain has TRBV5-1 and TRBJ1-5; unclear D gene. The CDR3 contains 13 residues. CDR1 and CDR2 (germline): SGHRS, YFSETQ. V lost 0 bases, J lost 4 bases, and 5 bases lay in between. This CDR3 is CASSLDQNQPQHF. The DNA of the CDR3 is TGCGCCAGCAGCTTGGACCAGAATCAGCCCCAGCATTTT.

The chain couples TRBV5-1 to TRBJ1-4; weak D call: TRBD1 (5 bases). V shed 5 bases and J shed 0 bases, with 14 bases lying between them. This CDR3 has 16 residues. The V gene's germline CDR1 is SGHRS and CDR2 YFSETQ. CDR3 in amino acids: CASRGGGPTTNEKLFF. For the CDR3, the DNA is TGCGCCAGCAGGGGCGGGGGACCCACAACTAATGAAAAACTGTTTTTT.

The chain joins TRBV27 to TRBJ2-7; tentative D call: TRBD2 (6 bases). Per the germline V gene, CDR1 is MNHEY and CDR2 is SMNVEV (reference sequence). Trimming stripped 2 bases from V and 2 bases from J, with 10 bases between. This CDR3 has 14 residues. The CDR3 DNA sequence: TGTGCCAGCAGTTTAATGGGGGGACCCTACGAGCAGTACTTC. It yields the protein CASSLMGGPYEQYF.

This chain links TRBV19 with TRBJ1-5, with a weak D call TRBD1 (5 bases). CDR3 length: 16 amino acids. Germline CDR1 LNHDA, CDR2 SQIVND (reference sequence). Trimming left V 3 bases short and J 6 bases short, with 18 bases between. The CDR3 loop reads CASSIMTVDRPQPQHF. The CDR3, as DNA: TGTGCCAGTAGTATCATGACAGTGGATAGGCCTCAGCCCCAGCATTTT.

V usage is TRBV5-1 and J usage is TRBJ2-3; D is uncertain. V was shortened by 3 bases and J by 3 bases, with 14 bases between the two germline ends. The CDR3 consists of 15 residues. Germline V gives CDR1 SGHRS, CDR2 YFSETQ. The CDR3: CASSSLFSETDTQYF. The CDR3 DNA follows: TGCGCCAGCAGCTCGCTATTCTCTGAGACAGATACGCAGTATTTT.

The V gene is TRBV3-1 (or the pseudogene TRBV3-2), the J gene TRBJ1-4, with TRBD1 matching over 8 bases. Looked up from germline, CDR1 is LGHDT and CDR2 is YNNKEL (reference sequence). CDR3 length: 14 amino acids. V lost 4 bases to trimming and J lost 3 bases; unmatched junction nucleotides: 1. The CDR3 DNA is TGTGCCAGCAGCCCGGACAGGGCTAATGAAAAACTGTTTTTT. It codes for CASSPDRANEKLFF.

The chain combines TRBV10-3 with TRBJ2-3; D gene unclear. Trimming cost V 6 bases and J 0 bases, with 10 bases left between them. This CDR3 region has 14 residues. Germline CDR1 reads ENHRY; CDR2 reads SYGVKD. The CDR3 protein is CAIRSERSTDTQYF. DNA of the CDR3: TGTGCCATCAGGTCCGAGCGAAGCACAGATACGCAGTATTTT.

The chain couples TRBV5-1 to TRBJ1-5, with TRBD1 matching 12 bases. The germline V gene encodes CDR1 SGHRS and CDR2 YFSETQ. The V segment lost 7 bases and the J segment 5 bases; nucleotides outside the gene matches: 16. This CDR3 is 18 amino acids long. In nucleotides, the CDR3 is TGCGCCAGCGGTGGGTGGGACAGGGGGCGAATAACGGATCAGCCCCAGCATTTT. Protein: CASGGWDRGRITDQPQHF.

The V gene is TRBV7-2, the J gene TRBJ2-2, with D possibly matching TRBD1 (7 bases). Germline CDR1 SGHTA, CDR2 FQGNSA. This CDR3 comprises 15 residues. V shed 5 bases and J shed 5 bases, with 15 bases lying between them. The CDR3 nucleotides are TGTGCCAGCAGCGGGCGACAGGGAGGAACCGGGGAGCTGTTTTTT. Translated, it gives CASSGRQGGTGELFF.

This clone was seen a handful of times. The chain carries TRBV5-1 and TRBJ2-6; D unclear. The V gene's germline CDR1 is SGHRS and CDR2 YFSETQ. Trimming cost V 2 bases and J 0 bases, with 9 bases left between them. The CDR3 is 16 residues long. The CDR3 loop is CASSLNTFSGANVLTF. The CDR3 DNA is TGCGCCAGCAGCTTAAACACATTCTCTGGGGCCAACGTCCTGACTTTC.

The CDR3 DNA reads as TGTGCCAGCAGCTTGTATCAGGGGCGTAATGAAAAACTGTTTTTT. Translation gives CASSLYQGRNEKLFF. The chain carries TRBV5-4 and TRBJ1-4, with a possible D match to TRBD1 (6 bases). This CDR3 contains 15 residues. Trimming stripped 1 base from V and 4 bases from J, with 11 bases between. Germline CDR1 SGHNT, CDR2 YYREEE (reference sequence).

J is TRBJ1-2 and V is TRBV5-1, with D possibly TRBD1 on 5 matching bases. V dropped 1 base and J dropped 7 bases, with 14 bases sitting between them. Looked up from germline, CDR1 is SGHRS and CDR2 is YFSETQ. The CDR3 sequence is 14 residues long. CDR3 sequence: CASSLSGGEGGYTF. CDR3 nucleotide sequence: TGCGCCAGCAGCTTGAGTGGAGGGGAGGGTGGCTACACCTTC.

The V call is TRBV24-1, the J call TRBJ2-1; 10 bases are shared with TRBD1. Germline assignment: CDR1 KGHDR and CDR2 SFDVKD. CDR3 length equals 14 residues. V trimming: 9 bases; J trimming: 6 bases; junction bases outside the gene matches: 7. The CDR3 sequence: CATWGGQGSNEQFF. DNA for the CDR3: TGTGCCACCTGGGGGGGACAGGGGTCCAATGAGCAGTTCTTC.

V is TRBV6-1 and J is TRBJ2-7; D is uncertain. CDR3 length equals 15 residues. The germline gives CDR1 MNHNS, CDR2 SASEGT. Trimming took off 1 base at V and 3 bases at J, with 13 bases between the two ends. The DNA for the CDR3 is TGTGCCAGCAGTGAAGGTGAATCTAACCGCTACGAGCAGTACTTC. Its protein product is CASSEGESNRYEQYF.

CDR3 sequence: CASSQAPPGLATNNEQFF. The CDR3 region has the DNA TGTGCCAGCAGCCAAGCACCCCCGGGACTAGCGACTAACAATGAGCAGTTCTTC. The rearrangement links TRBV4-2 to TRBJ2-1, with TRBD2 matching 10 bases. V lost 1 base and J lost 5; bases outside the gene matches: 11. CDR3 size: 18 residues. Germline V gene data show CDR1 as LGHNA and CDR2 as YNFKEQ.

CDR3 nucleotides: TGCGCCAGCAGTTCAACGACTAGCCGCCTCAATGAGCAGTTCTTC. This gives the protein CASSSTTSRLNEQFF. The rearrangement joins TRBV5-1 to TRBJ2-1; 7 bases are a match to TRBD2. V was clipped by 5 bases and J by 6 bases; unmatched bases: 11. The germline gives CDR1 SGHRS, CDR2 YFSETQ. This CDR3 region has 15 residues. Based on the CDR3 plus reference TRBV5-1 and TRBJ2-1, the full variable domain is KAGVTQTPRYLIKTRGQQVTLSCSPISGHRSVSWYQQTPGQGLQFLFEYFSETQRNKGNFPGRFSGRQFSNSRSEMNVSTLELGDSALYLCASSSTTSRLNEQFFGPGTRLTVL.

This sequence joins TRBV6-5 and TRBJ1-1, with 9 nucleotides matching TRBD1. V lost 2 bases to trimming and J lost 0 bases; unmatched junction nucleotides: 4. CDR3 size: 16 residues. Looked up from germline, CDR1 is MNHEY and CDR2 is SVGAGI. The CDR3 region has the DNA TGTGCCAGCAGTTACACGACAGGGGGTATGAACACTGAAGCTTTCTTT. Translating gives CASSYTTGGMNTEAFF.

The chain is built from TRBV6-6 and TRBJ2-3, with 15 bases aligning to TRBD2. Looked up from germline, CDR1 is MNHNY and CDR2 is SVGAGI (reference sequence). The CDR3 runs to 18 residues. V was pared by 5 bases and J by 1 base, with 7 bases of the junction left unmatched. CDR3 nucleotide sequence: TGTGCCAGCAGTCAGGGGACTAGCGGGAGGATACGCACAGATACGCAGTATTTT. It translates to CASSQGTSGRIRTDTQYF.

CDR3 protein: CASSRTSGSGSYEQYF. The CDR3 DNA follows: TGTGCCAGCAGCAGGACTAGCGGGAGCGGCTCCTACGAGCAGTACTTC. The V gene is TRBV9, the J gene TRBJ2-7; 13 nucleotides line up with TRBD2. Germline V gene data show CDR1 as SGDLS and CDR2 as YYNGEE. V was clipped by 4 bases and J by 0 bases; unmatched bases: 4. The CDR3 runs to 16 residues.